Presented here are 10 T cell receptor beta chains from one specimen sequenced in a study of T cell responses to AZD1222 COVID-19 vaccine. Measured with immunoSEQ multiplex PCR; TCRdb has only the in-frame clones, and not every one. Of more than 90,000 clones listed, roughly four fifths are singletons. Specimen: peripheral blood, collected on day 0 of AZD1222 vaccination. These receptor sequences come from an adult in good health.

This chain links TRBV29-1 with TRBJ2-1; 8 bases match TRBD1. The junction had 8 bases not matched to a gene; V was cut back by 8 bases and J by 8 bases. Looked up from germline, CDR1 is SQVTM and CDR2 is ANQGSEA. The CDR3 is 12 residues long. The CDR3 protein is CSIPQGADEQFF. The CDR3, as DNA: TGCAGCATTCCCCAGGGGGCGGATGAGCAGTTCTTC.

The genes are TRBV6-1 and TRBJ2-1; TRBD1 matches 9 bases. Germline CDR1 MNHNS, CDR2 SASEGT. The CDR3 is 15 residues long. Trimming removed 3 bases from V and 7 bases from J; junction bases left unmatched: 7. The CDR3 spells CASSDPGQGKNEQFF. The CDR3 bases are TGTGCCAGCAGTGATCCGGGACAGGGAAAGAATGAGCAGTTCTTC.

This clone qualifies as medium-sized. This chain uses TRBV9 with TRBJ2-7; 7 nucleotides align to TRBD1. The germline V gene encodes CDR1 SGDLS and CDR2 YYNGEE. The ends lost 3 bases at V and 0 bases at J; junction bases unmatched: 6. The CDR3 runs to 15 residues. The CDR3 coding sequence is TGTGCCAGCAGCGCCGGGGACAGTCGCTCCTACGAGCAGTACTTC. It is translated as CASSAGDSRSYEQYF.

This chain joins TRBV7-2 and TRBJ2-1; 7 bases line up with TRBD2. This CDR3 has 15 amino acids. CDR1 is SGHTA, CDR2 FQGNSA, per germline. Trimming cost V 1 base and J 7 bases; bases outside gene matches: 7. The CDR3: CASSLVYAGENEQFF. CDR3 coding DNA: TGTGCCAGCAGCTTAGTCTATGCGGGAGAAAATGAGCAGTTCTTC.

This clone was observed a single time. CDR3 bases: TGTGCCAGCAGTGAGCGAAGCTCCTATAATTCACCCCTCCACTTT. Protein: CASSERSSYNSPLHF. The rearrangement joins TRBV2 to TRBJ1-6; D gene ambiguous. Germline-derived CDR1 and CDR2 are SNHLY and FYNNEI. The V end lost 3 bases, the J end lost 0 bases, and 6 bases lay between the germline ends. CDR3 size: 15 residues.

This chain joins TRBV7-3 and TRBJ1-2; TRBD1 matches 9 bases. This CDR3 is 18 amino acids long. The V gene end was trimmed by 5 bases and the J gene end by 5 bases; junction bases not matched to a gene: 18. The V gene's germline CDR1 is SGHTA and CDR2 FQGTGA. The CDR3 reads CASSETPYSGQGGYGYTF. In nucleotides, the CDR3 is TGTGCCAGCAGCGAAACCCCCTATTCGGGACAGGGTGGATATGGCTACACCTTC.

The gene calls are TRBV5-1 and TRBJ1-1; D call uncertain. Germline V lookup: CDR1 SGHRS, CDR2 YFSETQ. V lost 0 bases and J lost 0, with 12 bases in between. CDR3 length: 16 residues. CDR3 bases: TGCGCCAGCAGCTTGGAGCGGGGAAGTTTGAACACTGAAGCTTTCTTT. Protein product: CASSLERGSLNTEAFF.

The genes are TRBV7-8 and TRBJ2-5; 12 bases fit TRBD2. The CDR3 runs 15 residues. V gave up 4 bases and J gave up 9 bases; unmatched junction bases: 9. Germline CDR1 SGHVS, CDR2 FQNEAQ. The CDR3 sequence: CASSYGTSGQGAQYF. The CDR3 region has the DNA TGTGCCAGCAGCTATGGGACTAGCGGGCAGGGGGCCCAGTACTTC.

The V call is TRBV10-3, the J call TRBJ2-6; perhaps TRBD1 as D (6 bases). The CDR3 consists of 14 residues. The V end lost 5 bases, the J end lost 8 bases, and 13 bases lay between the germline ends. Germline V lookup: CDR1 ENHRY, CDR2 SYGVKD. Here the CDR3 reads CAISRAGETNVLTF. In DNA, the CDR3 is TGTGCCATCAGTAGGGCAGGGGAAACCAACGTCCTGACTTTC.

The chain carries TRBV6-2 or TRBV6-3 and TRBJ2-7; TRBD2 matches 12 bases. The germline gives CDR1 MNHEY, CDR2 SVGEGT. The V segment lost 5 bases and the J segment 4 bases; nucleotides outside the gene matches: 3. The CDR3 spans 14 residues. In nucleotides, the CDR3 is TGTGCCAGCAGTCACGGGACTAGCGGGTACGAGCAGTACTTC. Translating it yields CASSHGTSGYEQYF.